This entry concerns a single T cell receptor beta chain. Data came from immunoSEQ multiplex PCR; TCRdb stores just in-frame clones and leaves some out. The profile shows about 43,000 clones, 90% of them singletons. The record originates from a study of T cell changes during pregnancy in multiple sclerosis. The CDR3 sequence is 15 residues long. Germline V gives CDR1 SGDLS, CDR2 YYNGEE. V lost 4 bases and J 0 bases, leaving 13 bases between the germline ends. Specimen: peripheral blood, collected in the second trimester of pregnancy. The chain combines TRBV9 with TRBJ1-1; D not resolved. This clonotype was sampled from a female donor in good health, enrolled as a control in a pregnancy study. The CDR3 sequence is CASSPLLTMNTEAFF. DNA of the CDR3: TGTGCCAGCAGCCCCCTTTTGACAATGAACACTGAAGCTTTCTTT.